This TCR beta chain was obtained from a study of CD8 T cells in ankylosing spondylitis. The study, taken as a whole, reports: For ankylosing spondylitis blood, a TCR beta motif of 7 or 8 highly homologous variants appeared characteristic.

The CDR3 is 15 residues long. CDR1 and CDR2 from the germline V gene are SGHDN and FVKESK. V was pared by 4 bases and J by 5 bases, with 4 bases of the junction left unmatched. This clonotype was observed many times. Its antigen is still unknown. MiXCR, applied by TCRdb to the 5' RACE reads, yields one record per CDR3 protein. The sample has about 220,000 distinct CDR3 sequences, 6% to 8% seen once. This clonotype was obtained from a male donor with ankylosing spondylitis. The chain combines TRBV14 with TRBJ2-3; 12 nucleotides line up with TRBD2. Sequenced material: blood, either unsorted or a sorted T cell fraction (not recorded which). The CDR3 DNA follows: TGTGCCAGCAGCCGACCGGGACTAGCGGGAGATACGCAGTATTTT. Its protein product is CASSRPGLAGDTQYF.